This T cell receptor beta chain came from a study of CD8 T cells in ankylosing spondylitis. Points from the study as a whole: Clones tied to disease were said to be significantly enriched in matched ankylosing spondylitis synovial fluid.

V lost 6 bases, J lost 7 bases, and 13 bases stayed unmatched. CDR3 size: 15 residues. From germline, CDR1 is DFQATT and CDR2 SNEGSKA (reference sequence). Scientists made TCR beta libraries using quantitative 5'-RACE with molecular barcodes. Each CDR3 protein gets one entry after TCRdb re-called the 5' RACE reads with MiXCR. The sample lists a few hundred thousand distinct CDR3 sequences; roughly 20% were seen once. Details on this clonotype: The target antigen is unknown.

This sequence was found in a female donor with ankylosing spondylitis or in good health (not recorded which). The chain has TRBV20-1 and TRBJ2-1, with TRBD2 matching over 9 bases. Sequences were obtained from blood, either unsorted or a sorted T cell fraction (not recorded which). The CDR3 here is CSADRGRAEFNEQFF. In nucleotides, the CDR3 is TGCAGTGCCGATCGCGGGAGGGCCGAGTTTAATGAGCAGTTCTTC.